Below, one T cell receptor (beta chain) is given with its context. Its antigen remains unidentified. This sample was included in a study of beta chain features in type 1 diabetes. Every bit of the isolated RNA underwent reverse transcription, so sequencing read expressed TCRB transcripts. The protocol was immunoSEQ multiplex PCR, while the TCRdb copy is restricted to in-frame clones and leaves out a portion. The repertoire holds about 370,000 clones, with over 12% as singletons. Overall study findings and caveats: Short templates might get an advantage during PCR, and this would be equal in patients and controls. The VDJ junctions of type 1 diabetes patients carried fewer insertions and more deletions.

Germline CDR1 SGHTA, CDR2 FQGTGA. Trimming cost V 4 bases and J 3 bases; bases outside gene matches: 7. CDR3 size: 16 residues. The clonotype was recovered from a woman aged 18 to 35 in good health. This chain uses TRBV7-3 with TRBJ2-5, with 11 positions matching TRBD2. The sequenced sample consisted of naive CD4+ T cells from blood. The CDR3 loop is CASSSTGTSGKETQYF. The CDR3 nucleotides read TGTGCCAGCAGCTCAACCGGGACTAGCGGAAAAGAGACCCAGTACTTC.